Presented here are 15 T cell receptor beta chains from one specimen sequenced in a study of T cell repertoires and HLA-DP antigens. Only in-frame clones appear in the TCRdb table, and some are missing; sequencing was by immunoSEQ multiplex PCR. The data hold around 90,000 clones, with roughly 86% observed a single time. These TCRs' antigens remain unknown. Sequencing used CD4+ T cells from PBMCs. These TCRs come from a man between 50 and 59 years old in good health and CMV-seronegative.

The rearrangement links TRBV7-3 to TRBJ2-7; D unclear. Trimming removed 3 bases at V and 9 bases at J, with 12 bases between. This CDR3 spans 12 amino acids. Germline-derived CDR1 and CDR2 are SGHTA and FQGTGA. CDR3 region: CASSLDLTGQYF. CDR3 DNA: TGTGCCAGCAGCTTGGACCTGACTGGGCAGTACTTC.

The chain is built from TRBV7-2 and TRBJ2-1; TRBD1 is a possible D gene (6 bases). V was shortened by 5 bases and J by 0 bases, with 8 bases between the two germline ends. Germline lookup yields CDR1 SGHTA and CDR2 FQGNSA. This CDR3 is 14 amino acids long. CDR3 residues: CASSPGHSYNEQFF. In DNA, the CDR3 is TGTGCCAGCAGCCCGGGACACTCCTACAATGAGCAGTTCTTC.

The chain joins TRBV2 to TRBJ2-3, with D perhaps being TRBD1 or TRBD2 (6 bases each). Germline V gene sequence: CDR1 SNHLY, CDR2 FYNNEI. The V end lost 9 bases, the J end lost 2 bases, and 21 bases lay between the germline ends. The CDR3 is made up of 16 amino acids. CDR3 nucleotides: TGTGCCAGTCGGAAGGGGGTAGGGGAGGTCACAGATACGCAGTATTTT. Protein product: CASRKGVGEVTDTQYF.

As DNA, the CDR3 is TGTGCCAGCAGCTTAGGCTCTCTAGCTTCCAATGAGCAGTTCTTC. It is translated as CASSLGSLASNEQFF. This sequence joins TRBV11-3 and TRBJ2-1, with a tentative D call TRBD2 (5 bases). V was pared by 1 base and J by 6 bases, with 13 bases between. There are 15 residues in the CDR3. Per the germline V gene, CDR1 is SGHNT and CDR2 is YENEEA.

V and J are TRBV13 and TRBJ2-7; possible D gene TRBD2, 6 bases. This CDR3 region has 17 residues. The V end was cut by 5 bases, the J end by 6 bases, with 26 bases between. CDR1 and CDR2 (germline): PRHDT, FYEKMQ (reference sequence). The CDR3 nucleotides read TGTGCCAGCAGCCGGGAACGTAGCGGCCAGAAGACTCGCGAGCAGTACTTC. It translates to CASSRERSGQKTREQYF. The variable domain in full, completed from reference TRBV13 and TRBJ2-7, reads AAGVIQSPRHLIKEKRETATLKCYPIPRHDTVYWYQQGPGQDPQFLISFYEKMQSDKGSIPDRFSAQQFSDYHSELNMSSLELGDSALYFCASSRERSGQKTREQYFGPGTRLTVT.

V is TRBV4-3 and J is TRBJ2-5; the D is unclear. The assigned J gene may be wrong: the sequence end matches TRBJ2-7 better. The CDR3 sequence is 14 residues long. CDR1 LGHNA and CDR2 YSLEER come from the germline V gene. The CDR3 loop is CASSQVVGDYEQYF. In DNA, the CDR3 is TGCGCCAGCAGCCAAGTGGTTGGGGACTACGAGCAGTACTTC.

This chain connects TRBV18 to TRBJ2-1; TRBD1 is a possible D gene (6 bases). CDR3 length equals 14 residues. V lost 3 bases, J lost 10 bases, and 16 bases lay in between. Germline CDR1 and CDR2: KGHSH and LQKENI. The CDR3 nucleotides are TGTGCCAGCTCACCCCCTCCCGGTGGACAGGAGCAGTTCTTC. Its protein is CASSPPPGGQEQFF.

The rearrangement links TRBV6-4 to TRBJ2-6; TRBD2 is a possible D gene (7 bases). Germline V gene lookup returns CDR1 MRHNA and CDR2 SNTAGT. V shed 2 bases and J shed 4 bases, with 12 bases lying between them. The CDR3 consists of 16 residues. The CDR3 coding sequence is TGTGCCAGCAGTGACGGTGGGGGGGCCGGGGCCAACGTCCTGACTTTC. This encodes CASSDGGGAGANVLTF.

V usage is TRBV7-3 and J usage is TRBJ2-5, with 11 positions matching TRBD2. There are 19 residues in the CDR3. From germline, CDR1 is SGHTA and CDR2 FQGTGA. Losses at the gene ends were 5 bases for V and 1 base for J; bases not matched to a gene: 15. The chain's CDR3 is CASSLRRTGTSGTQETQYF. The CDR3, as DNA: TGTGCCAGCAGCCTCCGGCGGACCGGGACTAGCGGAACCCAAGAGACCCAGTACTTC.

The chain links TRBV5-1 to TRBJ2-3, with unresolved D. Germline CDR1 SGHRS, CDR2 YFSETQ. Trimming cost V 3 bases and J 0 bases, with 14 bases left between them. The CDR3 runs to 16 residues. The CDR3 sequence is CASSSVGQASTDTQYF. The CDR3 bases are TGCGCCAGCAGCTCCGTAGGGCAGGCGAGCACAGATACGCAGTATTTT. The variable domain in full, completed from reference TRBV5-1 and TRBJ2-3, reads KAGVTQTPRYLIKTRGQQVTLSCSPISGHRSVSWYQQTPGQGLQFLFEYFSETQRNKGNFPGRFSGRQFSNSRSEMNVSTLELGDSALYLCASSSVGQASTDTQYFGPGTRLTVL.

CDR3 amino acids: CASRQVKDSPLHF. The DNA of the CDR3 is TGCGCCAGCCGACAGGTGAAGGATTCACCCCTCCACTTT. The chain carries TRBV5-1 and TRBJ1-6; D may be TRBD1 (6 bases). The length of the CDR3 is 13 residues. Germline assignment: CDR1 SGHRS and CDR2 YFSETQ. V gave up 7 bases and J gave up 8 bases, with 13 bases separating them.

This clone was seen a handful of times. The chain carries TRBV30 and TRBJ1-1; TRBD1 agrees at 7 bases. V gave up 3 bases and J gave up 6 bases; unmatched junction bases: 10. This CDR3 spans 14 amino acids. Germline V gene data show CDR1 as GTSNPN and CDR2 as SVGIG (reference sequence). The DNA of the CDR3 is TGTGCCTGGAGGCGGGACAGCGGGAGCGCTGAAGCTTTCTTT. It encodes CAWRRDSGSAEAFF. The full variable domain, its missing parts supplied by reference TRBV30 and TRBJ1-1, is SQTIHQWPATLVQPVGSPLSLECTVEGTSNPNLYWYRQAAGRGLQLLFYSVGIGQISSEVPQNLSASRPQDRQFILSSKKLLLSDSGFYLCAWRRDSGSAEAFFGQGTRLTVV.

V and J are TRBV18 and TRBJ2-1; possible D gene TRBD1, 7 bases. Germline loops: CDR1 KGHSH, CDR2 LQKENI. The CDR3 is 16 residues long. V lost 1 base to trimming and J lost 9 bases, with 19 bases between them. The CDR3: CASSPLARGALVEQFF. The CDR3 DNA is TGTGCCAGCTCACCACTAGCCAGGGGGGCCCTCGTTGAGCAGTTCTTC.

This chain uses TRBV9 with TRBJ1-3; D uncertain. V was pared by 4 bases and J by 0 bases, with 11 bases between. The CDR3 is 15 amino acids. Germline lookup yields CDR1 SGDLS and CDR2 YYNGEE. The CDR3 protein is CASSLDVSSGNTIYF. The CDR3, as DNA: TGTGCCAGCAGCCTGGACGTGAGCTCTGGAAACACCATATATTTT.

The V and J genes are TRBV7-9 and TRBJ1-2; 11 bases agree with TRBD1. This CDR3 region has 14 residues. Per germline, CDR1 SEHNR and CDR2 FQNEAQ (reference sequence). The trim removed 5 bases at V and 7 bases at J, leaving 6 bases unmatched. The CDR3 region has the DNA TGTGCCAGCAGCCCTCCGGGACAGGGGGTTGGCTACACCTTC. Translating it yields CASSPPGQGVGYTF.